The next 23 T cell receptor beta chains were all read from a single sample in a study of cytomegalovirus exposure and HLA in healthy donors. This PCR relied on a set of 60 Vbeta primers and 13 Jbeta primers. Clones were read by immunoSEQ multiplex PCR, and TCRdb kept only the in-frame ones, dropping some. Of approximately 53,000 clones listed, around 81% are singletons. The sequencing input was PBMCs. Receptors originate from a man younger than 45 in good health and CMV-seropositive.

This clone has a handful of counts. V usage is TRBV2 and J usage is TRBJ1-1; the D gene is possibly TRBD1 (6 bases). In germline, CDR1 is SNHLY, CDR2 FYNNEI. Between the trimmed V and J ends, which lost 1 base and 2 bases, there was a span of 11 bases. The CDR3 runs to 15 residues. As DNA, the CDR3 is TGTGCCAGCAGTGAAGAGGCAGGGGCCAACACTGAAGCTTTCTTT. This translates into CASSEEAGANTEAFF.

The chain uses TRBV6-1 and TRBJ1-5; no clear D. Trimming removed 0 bases at V and 3 bases at J, with 3 bases between. Germline V gene lookup returns CDR1 MNHNS and CDR2 SASEGT. This CDR3 is 13 amino acids long. CDR3 loop: CASSEAANQPQHF. CDR3 DNA: TGTGCCAGCAGTGAAGCGGCCAATCAGCCCCAGCATTTT.

V is TRBV7-2 and J is TRBJ2-7, with 7 nucleotides matching TRBD2. Germline loops: CDR1 SGHTA, CDR2 FQGNSA. CDR3 size: 14 residues. The CDR3 DNA follows: TGTGCTATAGGCCCGGACGCTAGCGGATACGAGCAGTACTTC. The encoded protein is CAIGPDASGYEQYF.

This chain connects TRBV25-1 to TRBJ2-7; 13 bases line up with TRBD2. V dropped 6 bases and J dropped 5; count of bases not matched to a gene: 4. CDR1 MGHDK and CDR2 SYGVNS come from the germline V gene. The CDR3 runs to 14 residues. CDR3 sequence reads: CASRAGTSGDEQYF. CDR3 in DNA: TGTGCCAGCAGGGCTGGGACTAGCGGGGACGAGCAGTACTTC.

The chain has TRBV28 and TRBJ2-5; 9 bases match TRBD1. Per germline, CDR1 MDHEN and CDR2 SYDVKM. The CDR3 is 15 residues long. V was pared by 3 bases and J by 5 bases, with 7 bases of the junction left unmatched. The CDR3 loop is CASSFGGQGGETQYF. The CDR3 DNA reads as TGTGCCAGCAGTTTTGGGGGACAGGGAGGGGAGACCCAGTACTTC.

The sample holds one count of this clone. The chain carries TRBV11-2 and TRBJ1-5, with 9 bases identical to TRBD1. V dropped 4 bases and J dropped 2; count of bases not matched to a gene: 3. This CDR3 spans 15 amino acids. The germline V gene encodes CDR1 SGHAT and CDR2 FQNNGV. CDR3 protein: CASSSGQGRNQPQHF. CDR3 in DNA: TGTGCCAGCAGCTCTGGACAGGGGCGCAATCAGCCCCAGCATTTT. The full variable domain, with the rest looked up from reference TRBV11-2 and TRBJ1-5, is EAGVAQSPRYKIIEKRQSVAFWCNPISGHATLYWYQQILGQGPKLLIQFQNNGVVDDSQLPKDRFSAERLKGVDSTLKIQPAKLEDSAVYLCASSSGQGRNQPQHFGDGTRLSIL.

V gene TRBV28 combines with J gene TRBJ2-3, with D possibly being TRBD2 (5 bases). The germline V gene encodes CDR1 MDHEN and CDR2 SYDVKM. Trimming cost V 7 bases and J 1 base, with 21 bases left between them. The CDR3 extends over 17 amino acids. The CDR3 nucleotides read TGTGCCAGCACCGTCCCCGGACTGGGTAGGGGCACAGATACGCAGTATTTT. Translation: CASTVPGLGRGTDTQYF.

This clone has only a few counts. This chain uses TRBV6-4 with TRBJ2-5, with 10 bases matching TRBD2. The CDR3 spans 15 residues. Per the germline V gene, CDR1 is MRHNA and CDR2 is SNTAGT. The ends lost 0 bases at V and 2 bases at J; junction bases unmatched: 0. CDR3 protein: CASSDSSGGQETQYF. In DNA, the CDR3 is TGTGCCAGCAGTGACTCTAGCGGGGGGCAAGAGACCCAGTACTTC.

In its sample, this clone was seen a few times. The rearrangement joins TRBV4-2 to TRBJ2-2; 8 nucleotides match TRBD2. This CDR3 comprises 14 residues. Trimming cost V 3 bases and J 3 bases; bases outside gene matches: 0. The germline V gene encodes CDR1 LGHNA and CDR2 YNFKEQ. The CDR3 protein is CASSQRGDTGELFF. CDR3 DNA: TGTGCCAGCAGCCAGCGGGGGGACACCGGGGAGCTGTTTTTT.

The chain recombines TRBV5-1 with TRBJ1-2; 7 bases are a match to TRBD1. The trim removed 3 bases at V and 4 bases at J, leaving 6 bases unmatched. The CDR3 contains 14 residues. The germline gives CDR1 SGHRS, CDR2 YFSETQ. CDR3 loop: CASSSNRGPYGYTF. CDR3 DNA: TGCGCCAGCAGCTCGAACAGGGGCCCCTATGGCTACACCTTC.

J is TRBJ2-1 and V is TRBV9; 11 bases match TRBD1. Germline V gene sequence: CDR1 SGDLS, CDR2 YYNGEE. The CDR3 totals 15 residues. V was clipped by 3 bases and J by 6 bases; unmatched bases: 5. The CDR3 loop is CASSGGQGASNEQFF. DNA of the CDR3: TGTGCCAGCAGCGGAGGACAGGGGGCCTCCAATGAGCAGTTCTTC.

The J gene is TRBJ2-1, the V gene TRBV19; D might be TRBD1 (6 bases). V was pared by 6 bases and J by 4 bases, with 10 bases between. This CDR3 is 13 amino acids long. CDR1 is LNHDA and CDR2 is SQIVND in the germline V gene (reference sequence). The CDR3 loop is CASSGQLYNEQFF. The DNA for the CDR3 is TGTGCCAGTAGCGGACAGCTATACAATGAGCAGTTCTTC.

The rearrangement joins TRBV29-1 to TRBJ1-2, with a tentative D call TRBD1 (5 bases). Trimming took 5 bases from V and 0 from J, leaving 10 bases between them. CDR3 size: 13 residues. CDR1 SQVTM and CDR2 ANQGSEA come from the germline V gene. CDR3 sequence (DNA): TGCAGCGTTCATGGAGGGGCTAACTATGGCTACACCTTC. This encodes CSVHGGANYGYTF.

The rearrangement joins TRBV4-1 to TRBJ1-3; 7 bases fit TRBD1. After removal of 5 bases from V and 0 bases from J, the junction contained 7 bases not matched to a gene. This CDR3 region has 16 residues. CDR1 and CDR2 (germline): MGHRA, YSYEKL. CDR3 amino acids: CASSSRTGRSGNTIYF. CDR3 DNA sequence: TGCGCCAGCAGCTCCCGGACAGGCCGCTCTGGAAACACCATATATTTT.

The chain recombines TRBV5-6 with TRBJ1-4, with 9 bases identical to TRBD1. The V gene's germline CDR1 is SGHDT and CDR2 YYEEEE. CDR3 length: 14 residues. V lost 4 bases, J lost 7 bases, and 5 bases stayed unmatched. This CDR3 is CASSLQGASEKLFF. Here the CDR3 DNA reads TGTGCCAGCAGCCTACAGGGGGCGAGTGAAAAACTGTTTTTT.

The rearrangement uses TRBV18 and TRBJ2-7; D unclear. This CDR3 comprises 14 residues. Germline CDR1 and CDR2: KGHSH and LQKENI. V lost 3 bases, J lost 2 bases, and 11 bases lay in between. Here the CDR3 DNA reads TGTGCCAGCTCACCGCAGGCGACCGCCTACGAGCAGTACTTC. Translated, it gives CASSPQATAYEQYF.

The genes are TRBV19 and TRBJ2-7; 7 nucleotides match TRBD1. The CDR3 has 15 residues. CDR1 LNHDA and CDR2 SQIVND come from the germline V gene (reference sequence). Germline trimming cut 4 bases from V and 5 bases from J; bases unmatched to any gene: 11. In nucleotides, the CDR3 is TGTGCCAGTAGTACTTTTCAAACAGGGGTCCACGAGCAGTACTTC. Translated: CASSTFQTGVHEQYF.

The chain combines TRBV27 with TRBJ2-5, with TRBD1 matching over 9 bases. CDR1 and CDR2 from the germline V gene are MNHEY and SMNVEV (reference sequence). V shed 6 bases and J 3 bases; nucleotides not matched to a gene: 2. The CDR3 sequence is 13 residues long. The DNA of the CDR3 is TGTGCCAGCAGATGGACAGGGGAAGAGACCCAGTACTTC. Amino acids: CASRWTGEETQYF.

The rearrangement uses TRBV18 and TRBJ1-4; no clear D. The V end was cut by 0 bases, the J end by 2 bases, with 4 bases between. The CDR3 loop spans 14 amino acids. CDR1 is KGHSH and CDR2 is LQKENI in the germline V gene. CDR3 sequence (DNA): TGTGCCAGCTCACCACCACAGACTAATGAAAAACTGTTTTTT. This gives the protein CASSPPQTNEKLFF.

V gene TRBV5-1 combines with J gene TRBJ2-1, with D possibly being TRBD1 (6 bases). V lost 0 bases and J lost 9, with 13 bases in between. Germline assignment: CDR1 SGHRS and CDR2 YFSETQ. This CDR3 region has 14 residues. CDR3 region: CASSLEGVIGEQFF. As DNA, the CDR3 is TGCGCCAGCAGCTTGGAGGGGGTAATCGGTGAGCAGTTCTTC. Full variable domain (missing parts from reference TRBV5-1 and TRBJ2-1): KAGVTQTPRYLIKTRGQQVTLSCSPISGHRSVSWYQQTPGQGLQFLFEYFSETQRNKGNFPGRFSGRQFSNSRSEMNVSTLELGDSALYLCASSLEGVIGEQFFGPGTRLTVL.

This rearrangement joins TRBV9 to TRBJ1-6, with D possibly TRBD1 on 6 matching bases. The CDR3 sequence is 15 residues long. Germline values: CDR1 SGDLS, CDR2 YYNGEE. V lost 3 bases and J lost 7, with 14 bases in between. Here the CDR3 reads CASSEVQGRNSPLHF. In DNA form, the CDR3 reads TGTGCCAGCAGCGAGGTACAGGGTAGAAATTCACCCCTCCACTTT. The full variable domain, in which reference TRBV9 and TRBJ1-6 provide the parts outside the CDR3, is DSGVTQTPKHLITATGQRVTLRCSPRSGDLSVYWYQQSLDQGLQFLIQYYNGEERAKGNILERFSAQQFPDLHSELNLSSLELGDSALYFCASSEVQGRNSPLHFGNGTRLTVT.

This clone was counted between two and nine times. The chain couples TRBV7-3 to TRBJ1-2; the D is unclear. With 5 bases removed from V and 2 bases from J, the gap between germline ends came to 15 bases. The germline V gene has CDR1 SGHTA and CDR2 FQGTGA. The CDR3 spans 15 residues. CDR3 bases: TGTGCCAGCAGCCCCCAACCCGGACTGAACTATGGCTACACCTTC. Translating it yields CASSPQPGLNYGYTF.

V usage is TRBV30 and J usage is TRBJ1-2; 7 nucleotides align to TRBD1. The V gene's germline CDR1 is GTSNPN and CDR2 SVGIG (reference sequence). This CDR3 is built from 12 residues. V trimming: 2 bases; J trimming: 8 bases; junction bases outside the gene matches: 5. The CDR3: CAWSKGGWGYTF. CDR3 coding DNA: TGTGCCTGGAGTAAAGGGGGCTGGGGCTACACCTTC.